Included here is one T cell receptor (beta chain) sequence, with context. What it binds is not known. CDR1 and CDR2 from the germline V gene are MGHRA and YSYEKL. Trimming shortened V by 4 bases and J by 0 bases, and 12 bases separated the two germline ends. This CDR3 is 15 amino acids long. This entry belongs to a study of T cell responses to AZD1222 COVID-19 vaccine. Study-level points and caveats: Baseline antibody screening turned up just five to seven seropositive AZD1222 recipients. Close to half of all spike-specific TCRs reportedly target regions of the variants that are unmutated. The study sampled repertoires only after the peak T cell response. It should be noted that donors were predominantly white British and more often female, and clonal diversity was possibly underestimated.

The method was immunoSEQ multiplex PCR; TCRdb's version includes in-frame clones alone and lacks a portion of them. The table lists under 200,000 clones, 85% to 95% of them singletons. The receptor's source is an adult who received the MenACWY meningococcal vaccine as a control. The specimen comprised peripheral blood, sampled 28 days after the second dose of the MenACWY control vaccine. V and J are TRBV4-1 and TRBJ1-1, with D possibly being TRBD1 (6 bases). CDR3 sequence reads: CASSLGQLMNTEAFF. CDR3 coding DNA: TGCGCCAGCAGCCTTGGACAGCTCATGAACACTGAAGCTTTCTTT.